The rows below give T cell receptor beta chains drawn from one sample of a study of T cell responses to AZD1222 COVID-19 vaccine. Profiled with immunoSEQ multiplex PCR; TCRdb holds only in-frame clones, not every one. The sample lists about 35,000 clones; 65% to 90% were seen once. Sequenced material: peripheral blood, taken 28 days after the second AZD1222 dose. These receptors originate from an adult who received the AZD1222 COVID-19 vaccine. Each CDR3 is given with its conserved first and last residue. A D gene is named only where the DNA matches it firmly. Size is omitted from some rows. Given values are once, few, many or a class for expanded clones.

size	D	V	J	DNA	CDR3
few	NA	TRBV15	TRBJ2-2	TGTGCCACCAGCAGCCCCTCCGGAGGGGGAGAAGTAGTTGGGGAGCTGTTTTTT	CATSSPSGGGEVVGELFF
NA	NA	TRBV4-2	TRBJ2-7	TGTGCCAGCAGCCAAGTTCTTAGGGAGAGGGACGAGCAGTACTTC	CASSQVLRERDEQYF
NA	NA	TRBV9	TRBJ2-3	TGTGCCAGCAGCGTCGGGGGACTTTCCACAGATACGCAGTATTTT	CASSVGGLSTDTQYF
once	NA	TRBV4-1	TRBJ1-2	TGCGCCAGCAGCCCCATTCGAGGGTCTGAGCACTATGGCTACACCTTC	CASSPIRGSEHYGYTF
once	NA	TRBV30	TRBJ1-2	TGTGCCTGGAGTGTGGGGCAGGGCTACACCTTC	CAWSVGQGYTF
NA	NA	TRBV7-9	TRBJ1-2	TGTGCCAGCGGGGGTGGGAGTCACATCTATGGCTACACCTTC	CASGGGSHIYGYTF
NA	TRBD1	TRBV4-2	TRBJ1-1	TGTGCCAGCAGCCAAGAGAAGCAGGGGGGCACTGAAGCTTTCTTT	CASSQEKQGGTEAFF
NA	NA	TRBV7-8	TRBJ1-1	TGTGCCAGCAGCTTAATAGTGGGCGGGTGGAACACTGAAGCTTTCTTT	CASSLIVGGWNTEAFF
NA	NA	TRBV10-2	TRBJ2-1	TGCGCCAGCAGACAGGACAATGAGCAGTTCTTC	CASRQDNEQFF
NA	NA	TRBV5-4	TRBJ1-4	TGTGCCAGCAGCTTGGCAGGGAGTGAAAAACTGTTTTTT	CASSLAGSEKLFF
once	NA	TRBV3-1/TRBV3-2	TRBJ2-7	TGTGCCAGCAGCCTTGTTTCCTACGAGCAGTACTTC	CASSLVSYEQYF
NA	TRBD2	TRBV5-5	TRBJ2-1	TGTGCCAGCATCTTAACCCCGGGACTAGGGTACAATGAGCAGTTCTTC	CASILTPGLGYNEQFF
NA	TRBD1	TRBV28	TRBJ1-4	TGTGCCAGCAGCTCGGGACAGAGGGGTGAAAAACTGTTTTTT	CASSSGQRGEKLFF
NA	NA	TRBV6-5	TRBJ1-2	TGTGCCAGCAGTTACTCGATTGGTCCCTATGGCTACACCTTC	CASSYSIGPYGYTF
NA	NA	TRBV28	TRBJ1-6	TGTGCCAGCAGTCCTGTTACTTCACCCCTCCACTTT	CASSPVTSPLHF
few	NA	TRBV4-2	TRBJ1-2	TGTGCCAGCAGCCCTAACCCGGGACGGAACTATGGCTACACCTTC	CASSPNPGRNYGYTF
NA	NA	TRBV2	TRBJ1-1	TGTGCCAGCAAGGGGGGAGGGGTGAACACTGAAGCTTTCTTT	CASKGGGVNTEAFF
NA	NA	TRBV27	TRBJ1-1	TGTGCCAGCAGTTTATCACGGATCGCTGAAGCTTTCTTT	CASSLSRIAEAFF
NA	NA	TRBV9	TRBJ2-7	TGTGCCAGCAGCGTAGCCCCAAACTACGAGCAGTACTTC	CASSVAPNYEQYF
NA	TRBD1	TRBV6-5	TRBJ1-1	TGTGCCAGCAGTTACGACAGGGTGGGGAACACTGAAGCTTTCTTT	CASSYDRVGNTEAFF
NA	NA	TRBV11-2	TRBJ1-4	TGTGCCAGCAGCCCCAACAGGGCAACTAATGAAAAACTGTTTTTT	CASSPNRATNEKLFF
NA	TRBD1	TRBV6-5	TRBJ1-2	TGTGCCAGCAGCCAACCGGGACAGGCGGCGAGTGGCTACACCTTC	CASSQPGQAASGYTF
NA	TRBD2	TRBV9	TRBJ2-7	TGTGCCAGCAGCTCTGAGGGAGGGCCGTCCTACGAGCAGTACTTC	CASSSEGGPSYEQYF
NA	TRBD1	TRBV19	TRBJ1-2	TGTGCCAGTAGCTCCGACAGGGTTGGTGGCTACACCTTC	CASSSDRVGGYTF
NA	TRBD1	TRBV19	TRBJ2-5	TGTGCCAGTAGTATATCTGGGGACAGGGTTGGTGAGACCCAGTACTTC	CASSISGDRVGETQYF
NA	NA	TRBV28	TRBJ1-5	TGTGCCAGCAGTGGGGGGTCAGGCGGGGGCAATCAGCCCCAGCATTTT	CASSGGSGGGNQPQHF
NA	NA	TRBV2	TRBJ1-5	TGTGCCAGCAGTGAGTCAGACAGTACAAGCCAGCCCCAGCATTTT	CASSESDSTSQPQHF
NA	TRBD1	TRBV19	TRBJ2-7	TGTGCCAGTAGTGCGGGACAGGGGGCGGATGAGCAGTACTTC	CASSAGQGADEQYF
NA	NA	TRBV5-1	TRBJ1-2	TGCGCCAGCAGCTTGGGACAGAACTATGGCTACACCTTC	CASSLGQNYGYTF
NA	NA	TRBV2	TRBJ1-2	TGTGCCAGCAGTGTTCTGGGGGCGGGTGGCTACACCTTC	CASSVLGAGGYTF
NA	NA	TRBV7-9	TRBJ2-2	TGTGCCAGCACCCTGGACACCGGGGAGCTGTTTTTT	CASTLDTGELFF
NA	NA	TRBV30	TRBJ2-7	TGTGCCTGGAGTTTGGGGGGCCTCTACGAGCAGTACTTC	CAWSLGGLYEQYF
NA	NA	TRBV11-3	TRBJ2-7	TGTGCCAGCAGCTCCACAGGGCCGGGCGAGCAGTACTTC	CASSSTGPGEQYF
NA	NA	TRBV11-2	TRBJ2-7	TGTGCCAGCAGCTTCACGTACGAGCAGTACTTC	CASSFTYEQYF
NA	NA	TRBV19	TRBJ2-7	TGTGCCAGTAGTCGGAAGGTTATAGCCTACGAGCAGTACTTC	CASSRKVIAYEQYF
NA	TRBD1	TRBV9	TRBJ2-6	TGTGCCAGCAGCTCCCGACAGGGGGGCTCAAACGTCCTGACTTTC	CASSSRQGGSNVLTF
NA	NA	TRBV28	TRBJ1-1	TGTGCCAGCGTCACCTCTAGAATGAACACTGAAGCTTTCTTT	CASVTSRMNTEAFF
NA	TRBD1	TRBV7-2	TRBJ1-3	TGTGCCAGCAGACTTACAGGGGCCGGAAACACCATATATTTT	CASRLTGAGNTIYF
NA	TRBD2	TRBV7-2	TRBJ2-1	TGTGCCAGCAGCCTAATTAGCGGGGTCTACAATGAGCAGTTCTTC	CASSLISGVYNEQFF
NA	NA	TRBV7-2	TRBJ2-1	TGTGCCAGCAGCTTAGTCGGCCAGGGGTACAATGAGCAGTTCTTC	CASSLVGQGYNEQFF
few	TRBD2	TRBV7-9	TRBJ2-7	TGTGCCAGCAGCCGAACGGGACTAGCGGACGAGCAGTACTTC	CASSRTGLADEQYF
NA	NA	TRBV21-1	TRBJ1-1	TGTGCCAGCAGCAAAGTCGGTCGGGAGAACACTGAAGCTTTCTTT	CASSKVGRENTEAFF
NA	NA	TRBV11-2	TRBJ2-3	TGTGCCAGCAGCGGTCTGGGGGCGGGCACAGATACGCAGTATTTT	CASSGLGAGTDTQYF
NA	NA	TRBV7-8	TRBJ1-4	TGTGCCAGCAGCTCAAATGCCGGGACCCATGAAAAACTGTTTTTT	CASSSNAGTHEKLFF
NA	TRBD1	TRBV7-2	TRBJ2-7	TGTGCCAGCAGCTCAGGACAGGGAGGCAACGAGCAGTACTTC	CASSSGQGGNEQYF
NA	NA	TRBV4-1	TRBJ1-2	TGCGCCAGCCGTGGGATGAGAAACTATGGCTACACCTTC	CASRGMRNYGYTF
few	NA	TRBV2	TRBJ2-7	TGTGCCAGCAGTGAAGCCAGGGCGGAGGAGCAGTACTTC	CASSEARAEEQYF
NA	NA	TRBV18	TRBJ2-7	TGTGCCAGCTCACCACGTAGGGGGAACTCCTACGAGCAGTACTTC	CASSPRRGNSYEQYF
NA	NA	TRBV12-3/TRBV12-4	TRBJ1-1	TGTGCCAGCAGGCGGGCTTTGAACACTGAAGCTTTCTTT	CASRRALNTEAFF
NA	TRBD2	TRBV5-4	TRBJ2-1	TGTGCCAGCAGCCCCGGAGGGCGGGAGGGCCGGGACAATGAGCAGTTCTTC	CASSPGGREGRDNEQFF
once	NA	TRBV7-9	TRBJ1-1	TGTGCCAGCAGCGTCGGGACATCGAACACTGAAGCTTTCTTT	CASSVGTSNTEAFF
NA	TRBD1	TRBV19	TRBJ1-1	TGTGCCAGTAGAAGACAGGGTGGGAACACTGAAGCTTTCTTT	CASRRQGGNTEAFF
NA	NA	TRBV12-3/TRBV12-4	TRBJ2-1	TGTGCCAGCAGCATATTTAGGGAGCAGTTCTTC	CASSIFREQFF
NA	NA	TRBV6-4	TRBJ1-5	TGTGCCAGCAGTTCGAGGGGAGGTCAGCCCCAGCATTTT	CASSSRGGQPQHF
NA	NA	TRBV12-3/TRBV12-4	TRBJ1-5	TGTGCCAGCGGCCAGGTTAGCAATCAGCCCCAGCATTTT	CASGQVSNQPQHF